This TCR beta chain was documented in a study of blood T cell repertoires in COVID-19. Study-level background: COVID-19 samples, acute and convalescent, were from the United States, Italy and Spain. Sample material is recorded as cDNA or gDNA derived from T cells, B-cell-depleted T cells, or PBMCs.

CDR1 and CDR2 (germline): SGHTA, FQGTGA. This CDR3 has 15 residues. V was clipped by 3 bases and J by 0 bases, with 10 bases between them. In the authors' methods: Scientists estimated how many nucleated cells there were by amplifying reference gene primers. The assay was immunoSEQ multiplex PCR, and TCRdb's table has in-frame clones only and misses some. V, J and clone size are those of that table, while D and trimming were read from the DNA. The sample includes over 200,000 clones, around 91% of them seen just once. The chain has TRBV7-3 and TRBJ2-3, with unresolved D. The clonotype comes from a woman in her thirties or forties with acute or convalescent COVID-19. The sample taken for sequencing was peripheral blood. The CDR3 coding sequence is TGTGCCAGCAGCTTTGGTGGCAGAAGCACAGATACGCAGTATTTT. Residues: CASSFGGRSTDTQYF.